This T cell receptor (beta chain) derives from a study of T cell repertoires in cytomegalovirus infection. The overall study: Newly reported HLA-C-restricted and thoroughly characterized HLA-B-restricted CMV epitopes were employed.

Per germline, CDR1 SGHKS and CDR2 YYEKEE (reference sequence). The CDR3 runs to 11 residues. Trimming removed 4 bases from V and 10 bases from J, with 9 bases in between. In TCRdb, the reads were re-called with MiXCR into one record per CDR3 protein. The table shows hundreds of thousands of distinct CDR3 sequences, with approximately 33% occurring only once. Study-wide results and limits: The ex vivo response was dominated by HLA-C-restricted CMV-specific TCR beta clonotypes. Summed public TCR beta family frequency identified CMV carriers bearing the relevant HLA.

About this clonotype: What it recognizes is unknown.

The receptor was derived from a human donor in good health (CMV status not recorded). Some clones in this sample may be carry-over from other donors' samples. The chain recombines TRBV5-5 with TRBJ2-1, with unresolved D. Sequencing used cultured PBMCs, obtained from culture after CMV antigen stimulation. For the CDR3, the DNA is TGTGCCAGCAGCGCCTCTCGGGAGCAGTTCTTC. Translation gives CASSASREQFF.